These 29 T cell receptor beta chains were all obtained from the same sample, sequenced in a study of shared T cell receptors in the human thymus. Produced via immunoSEQ multiplex PCR; TCRdb's table is partial and in-frame only. The sample has about 400,000 clones; 95% are singletons. The specimen was thymocytes. The receptors here all came from a human donor.

This clone was picked up one time. The rearrangement links TRBV6-1 to TRBJ2-1; the D gene could be TRBD1 or TRBD2 (5 bases each). The length of the CDR3 is 10 residues. The V end was cut by 8 bases, the J end by 8 bases, with 7 bases between. Germline CDR1 reads MNHNS; CDR2 reads SASEGT. For the CDR3, the DNA is TGTGCCAGCCTGGGGGATGAGCAGTTCTTC. This translates into CASLGDEQFF.

The count of this clone is one. The DNA of the CDR3 is TGTGCCAGCAGCTTAGGTTCCCGAGGGACTAGCACAGATACGCAGTATTTT. Its translation: CASSLGSRGTSTDTQYF. The rearrangement links TRBV7-3 to TRBJ2-3; TRBD2 might be the D (6 bases). V was clipped by 2 bases and J by 0 bases, with 15 bases between them. Germline V gene lookup returns CDR1 SGHTA and CDR2 FQGTGA. The CDR3 extends over 17 amino acids.

The chain combines TRBV7-9 with TRBJ2-1; D might be TRBD2 (8 bases). CDR3 length: 15 residues. From germline, CDR1 is SEHNR and CDR2 FQNEAQ (reference sequence). Trimming took off 5 bases at V and 3 bases at J, with 14 bases between the two ends. The CDR3 DNA reads as TGTGCCAGCAGCCCGGGAGGGGGCAACTACAATGAGCAGTTCTTC. Its protein is CASSPGGGNYNEQFF. Variable domain in full (rest from reference TRBV7-9 and TRBJ2-1): DTGVSQNPRHKITKRGQNVTFRCDPISEHNRLYWYRQTLGQGPEFLTYFQNEAQLEKSRLLSDRFSAERPKGSFSTLEIQRTEQGDSAMYLCASSPGGGNYNEQFFGPGTRLTVL.

The gene calls are TRBV7-2 and TRBJ1-5; D is ambiguous. CDR1 and CDR2 from the germline V gene are SGHTA and FQGNSA. Trimming cost V 2 bases and J 0 bases, with 8 bases left between them. The length of the CDR3 is 15 residues. The CDR3 coding sequence is TGTGCCAGCAGCTTACACCCGAATAGCAATCAGCCCCAGCATTTT. Translating gives CASSLHPNSNQPQHF.

This sequence joins TRBV19 and TRBJ2-2; D gene unclear. This CDR3 has 13 residues. V was shortened by 6 bases and J by 3 bases, with 8 bases between the two germline ends. Looked up from germline, CDR1 is LNHDA and CDR2 is SQIVND (reference sequence). The CDR3 bases are TGTGCCAGTAGCCCTTATCACACCGGGGAGCTGTTTTTT. Protein product: CASSPYHTGELFF. Supplemented by reference TRBV19 and TRBJ2-2, the full variable domain reads DGGITQSPKYLFRKEGQNVTLSCEQNLNHDAMYWYRQDPGQGLRLIYYSQIVNDFQKGDIAEGYSVSREKKESFPLTVTSAQKNPTAFYLCASSPYHTGELFFGEGSRLTVL.

Here the CDR3 reads CASSVGGDYPAYEQYF. In nucleotides, the CDR3 is TGTGCCAGCAGCGTAGGGGGTGACTACCCCGCCTACGAGCAGTACTTC. The chain couples TRBV9 to TRBJ2-5, with a tentative D call TRBD2 (5 bases). The tail of the sequence fits TRBJ2-7 better, so the J call may be wrong. Germline lookup yields CDR1 SGDLS and CDR2 YYNGEE. This CDR3 is built from 16 residues.

The V and J genes are TRBV21-1 and TRBJ2-5; the table's D call TRBD2 went unverified against the DNA. TRBV21-1 is a documented pseudogene. This CDR3 has 15 amino acids. The CDR3 is CASFQRLAGKETQYF. The CDR3 DNA is TGTGCCAGCTTCCAGCGACTAGCGGGAAAAGAGACCCAGTACTTC.

The V and J genes are TRBV6-1 and TRBJ2-2; tentative D call: TRBD1 (6 bases). This CDR3 contains 14 residues. Trimming removed 7 bases at V and 7 bases at J, with 16 bases between. CDR1 and CDR2 from the germline V gene are MNHNS and SASEGT. CDR3 sequence reads: CASNSQVTGGELFF. DNA of the CDR3: TGTGCCAGCAATTCCCAGGTGACAGGCGGGGAGCTGTTTTTT.

The rearrangement uses TRBV10-2 and TRBJ2-7, with TRBD1 identical over 10 bases. Germline CDR1 reads WSHSY; CDR2 reads SAAADI. Germline trimming cut 8 bases from V and 5 bases from J; bases unmatched to any gene: 9. This CDR3 is built from 14 residues. In nucleotides, the CDR3 is TGCGCCAGCGTACGGGACAGGGGTTTTAACGAGCAGTACTTC. Translating it yields CASVRDRGFNEQYF.

This chain links TRBV19 with TRBJ2-7; tentatively, D is TRBD1 or TRBD2 (5 bases each). CDR1 and CDR2 (germline): LNHDA, SQIVND (reference sequence). Trimming left V 6 bases short and J 5 bases short, with 17 bases between. There are 14 residues in the CDR3. CDR3: CASSSGPDADEQYF. CDR3 bases: TGTGCCAGTAGCTCGGGGCCCGACGCCGACGAGCAGTACTTC.

This chain uses TRBV19 with TRBJ1-3; the D gene is possibly TRBD1 (5 bases). Between the trimmed V and J ends, which lost 5 bases and 0 bases, there was a span of 14 bases. This CDR3 is built from 16 residues. Germline V lookup: CDR1 LNHDA, CDR2 SQIVND (reference sequence). In DNA form, the CDR3 reads TGTGCCAGTAGTCTAAGGGACGTCAACTCTGGAAACACCATATATTTT. It translates to CASSLRDVNSGNTIYF.

The genes are TRBV14 and TRBJ2-1; D may be TRBD1 (5 bases). Trimming took off 0 bases at V and 9 bases at J, with 15 bases between the two ends. Germline loops: CDR1 SGHDN, CDR2 FVKESK. CDR3 size: 15 residues. Here the CDR3 reads CASSQDLSGRIEQFF. The CDR3 nucleotides read TGTGCCAGCAGCCAAGATTTGTCAGGGCGAATTGAGCAGTTCTTC.

V is TRBV6-5 and J is TRBJ1-2, with D possibly matching TRBD1 (5 bases). The ends were cut back, 3 bases at V and 6 bases at J, with 8 bases in the middle. CDR3 length: 12 residues. CDR1 is MNHEY and CDR2 is SVGAGI in the germline V gene. The CDR3 here is CASSYQGDGYTF. CDR3 nucleotides: TGTGCCAGCAGTTATCAGGGAGATGGCTACACCTTC.

The rearrangement links TRBV9 to TRBJ1-2, with 8 bases that match TRBD1. V shed 0 bases, J shed 3 bases, and the junction held 4 bases outside the gene matches. This CDR3 region has 15 residues. Germline V gene lookup returns CDR1 SGDLS and CDR2 YYNGEE. CDR3 bases: TGTGCCAGCAGCGTAGAAGGGACAGGATACTATGGCTACACCTTC. Its translation: CASSVEGTGYYGYTF.

This chain joins TRBV6-4 and TRBJ1-1, with D uncertain. The length of the CDR3 is 14 residues. Trimming stripped 3 bases from V and 4 bases from J, with 12 bases between. From germline, CDR1 is MRHNA and CDR2 SNTAGT. CDR3 sequence reads: CASSERGWGTEAFF. DNA of the CDR3: TGTGCCAGCAGTGAGCGGGGATGGGGCACTGAAGCTTTCTTT.

This chain links TRBV20-1 with TRBJ1-1; a weak D match, TRBD1 (5 bases). Germline V gives CDR1 DFQATT, CDR2 SNEGSKA (reference sequence). Trimming stripped 7 bases from V and 1 base from J, with 7 bases between. The CDR3 length is 11 residues. The CDR3 DNA sequence: TGCAGTGGGGGCAGGAACACTGAAGCTTTCTTT. Its translation: CSGGRNTEAFF.

Note on this clone: This CDR3 is also generated by other DNA sequences in the sample. The V call is TRBV28, the J call TRBJ1-1, with 7 bases matching TRBD1. With V trimmed by 6 bases and J by 5 bases, 3 bases remained unmatched. The CDR3 length is 12 residues. CDR1 MDHEN and CDR2 SYDVKM come from the germline V gene. This CDR3 is CASRPGGTEAFF. The DNA for the CDR3 is TGTGCCAGCAGACCAGGGGGAACTGAAGCTTTCTTT.

The V call is TRBV7-6, the J call TRBJ2-7; 10 bases fit TRBD1. V dropped 5 bases and J dropped 6; count of bases not matched to a gene: 7. The germline V gene encodes CDR1 SGHVS and CDR2 FNYEAQ. The CDR3 length is 14 residues. CDR3 residues: CASSKGTGVGEQYF. CDR3 DNA sequence: TGTGCCAGCAGCAAAGGGACAGGGGTGGGCGAGCAGTACTTC.

The V call is TRBV7-2, the J call TRBJ1-1; a weak D match, TRBD1 (6 bases). V was cut by 1 base and J by 1 base, with 16 bases left in between. Looked up from germline, CDR1 is SGHTA and CDR2 is FQGNSA. This CDR3 contains 17 residues. CDR3 protein: CASSLGLYQGTNTEAFF. CDR3 bases: TGTGCCAGCAGCTTAGGACTCTACCAGGGGACGAACACTGAAGCTTTCTTT. The variable domain in full, with the rest retrieved from reference TRBV7-2 and TRBJ1-1, is GAGVSQSPSNKVTEKGKDVELRCDPISGHTALYWYRQSLGQGLEFLIYFQGNSAPDKSGLPSDRFSAERTGGSVSTLTIQRTQQEDSAVYLCASSLGLYQGTNTEAFFGQGTRLTVV.

This chain uses TRBV27 with TRBJ2-1, with 10 bases matching TRBD2. Germline V gene sequence: CDR1 MNHEY, CDR2 SMNVEV (reference sequence). CDR3 length: 18 amino acids. The J segment lost 8 bases and the V segment lost 4 bases, leaving 17 bases of the junction unmatched. CDR3 bases: TGTGCCAGCAGTTCCCACCCCACGGGGCTAGCGGGAGATCATGAGCAGTTCTTC. It is translated as CASSSHPTGLAGDHEQFF.

The chain joins TRBV5-1 to TRBJ1-1; the D gene is possibly TRBD1 (5 bases). V dropped 2 bases and J dropped 3 bases, with 11 bases sitting between them. The CDR3 is 14 amino acids. In germline, CDR1 is SGHRS, CDR2 YFSETQ. In nucleotides, the CDR3 is TGCGCCAGCAGCTTCAGGGCAGGTCACACTGAAGCTTTCTTT. It codes for CASSFRAGHTEAFF.

J is TRBJ2-2 and V is TRBV27, with 14 bases that match TRBD2. This CDR3 spans 16 amino acids. The V gene end was trimmed by 2 bases and the J gene end by 7 bases; junction bases not matched to a gene: 3. Per germline, CDR1 MNHEY and CDR2 SMNVEV (reference sequence). The CDR3 DNA is TGTGCCAGCAGTTTAAGACTAGCGGGAGGGTTCGGGGAGCTGTTTTTT. Translating gives CASSLRLAGGFGELFF.

V gene TRBV2 combines with J gene TRBJ1-1, with D uncertain. V was shortened by 6 bases and J by 2 bases, with 4 bases between the two germline ends. Germline loops: CDR1 SNHLY, CDR2 FYNNEI. This CDR3 has 11 amino acids. The CDR3 sequence: CASSPNTEAFF. The CDR3 DNA sequence: TGTGCCAGCAGCCCAAACACTGAAGCTTTCTTT.

This clone is a singleton in its sample. The chain links TRBV18 to TRBJ1-1, with 10 bases identical to TRBD1. The germline V gene has CDR1 KGHSH and CDR2 LQKENI. The length of the CDR3 is 16 residues. V was clipped by 5 bases and J by 2 bases; unmatched bases: 8. The CDR3 bases are TGTGCCAGCTCATATGACAGGGGGCTCGGAAACACTGAAGCTTTCTTT. It codes for CASSYDRGLGNTEAFF.

This chain links TRBV4-3 with TRBJ2-3; the D is unclear. Germline V gives CDR1 LGHNA, CDR2 YSLEER. The V and J ends lost 3 bases and 0 bases respectively, with 10 bases between them. CDR3 size: 15 residues. This chain's CDR3 is CASSHLGPSTDTQYF. The CDR3 bases are TGCGCCAGCAGCCACCTAGGACCGAGCACAGATACGCAGTATTTT.

This clone has only one observation. J is TRBJ2-7 and V is TRBV6-5; no clear D gene. The germline V gene encodes CDR1 MNHEY and CDR2 SVGAGI. V was shortened by 2 bases and J by 6 bases, with 14 bases between the two germline ends. CDR3 length: 14 amino acids. CDR3 sequence reads: CASSYTRLIREQYF. The CDR3 nucleotides are TGTGCCAGCAGTTACACCCGCCTTATACGCGAGCAGTACTTC.

The rearrangement uses TRBV28 and TRBJ2-4; perhaps TRBD1 as D (5 bases). The V end lost 1 base, the J end lost 10 bases, and 20 bases lay between the germline ends. This CDR3 is built from 16 residues. Per germline, CDR1 MDHEN and CDR2 SYDVKM. The CDR3 protein is CASSLSTDTLKGIQYF. CDR3 DNA: TGTGCCAGCAGTTTATCGACAGACACTCTCAAGGGGATTCAGTACTTC.

The chain has TRBV27 and TRBJ2-3; D is perhaps TRBD1 (7 bases). CDR3 size: 13 residues. Trimming cost V 5 bases and J 4 bases, with 10 bases left between them. The germline gives CDR1 MNHEY, CDR2 SMNVEV (reference sequence). The CDR3 sequence: CASSPGGPDTQYF. In DNA form, the CDR3 reads TGTGCCAGCAGTCCAGGGGGGCCAGATACGCAGTATTTT.

The gene calls are TRBV9 and TRBJ2-7; 14 bases fit TRBD2. The CDR3 spans 17 residues. Trimming removed 5 bases from V and 4 bases from J; junction bases left unmatched: 11. Per the germline V gene, CDR1 is SGDLS and CDR2 is YYNGEE. CDR3 loop: CASSPQPGLAGVYEQYF. The CDR3 DNA follows: TGTGCCAGCAGTCCACAACCGGGACTAGCGGGAGTATACGAGCAGTACTTC.